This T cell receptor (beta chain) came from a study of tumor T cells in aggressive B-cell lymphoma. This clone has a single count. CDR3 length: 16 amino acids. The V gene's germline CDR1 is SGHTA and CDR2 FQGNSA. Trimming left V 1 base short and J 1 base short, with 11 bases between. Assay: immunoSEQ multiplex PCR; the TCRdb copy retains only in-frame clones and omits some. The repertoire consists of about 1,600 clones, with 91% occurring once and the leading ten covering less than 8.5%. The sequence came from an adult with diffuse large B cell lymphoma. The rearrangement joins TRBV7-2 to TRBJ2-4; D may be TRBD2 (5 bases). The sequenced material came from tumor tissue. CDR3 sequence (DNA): TGTGCCAGCAGCTTAGACCATTTAGCGGCCAAAAACATTCAGTACTTC. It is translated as CASSLDHLAAKNIQYF. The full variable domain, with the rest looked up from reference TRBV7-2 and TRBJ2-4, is GAGVSQSPSNKVTEKGKDVELRCDPISGHTALYWYRQSLGQGLEFLIYFQGNSAPDKSGLPSDRFSAERTGGSVSTLTIQRTQQEDSAVYLCASSLDHLAAKNIQYFGAGTRLSVL.